These 2 T cell receptor beta chains were sequenced from one sample in a study of shared clonotypes between healthy human individuals (dated by TCRdb to 2020 to 2021). CD8 naive samples consisted of CD45RO-negative cells that were positively selected for CCR7, yielding a CD45RA+CCR7+ population without TemRA cells. Receptor amplification or capture employed the immunoSEQ multiplex PCR assay. The table was pulled from immuneACCESS by TCRdb, which kept in-frame rearrangements only. Such tables lose some clones; where checked, under half of the loss comes from unresolved V genes, and the rest has no known cause. For this sample the table gives about 1,900,000 clones, of which about 95% were detected only once. The ten biggest clones cover 1% to 1.5% of the sample. Source material: naive CD8+ T cells sorted from blood. This specimen's cell subset or site label, per the study, means: CD45RA+CCR7+. The receptors derive from a man between 18 and 35 years old in good health.

The rearrangement joins TRBV6-5 to TRBJ2-3; TRBD2 agrees at 8 bases. Germline V gives CDR1 MNHEY, CDR2 SVGAGI. The junction had 6 bases not matched to a gene; V was cut back by 7 bases and J by 6 bases. The CDR3 spans 13 residues. The CDR3 sequence: CASKPAGADTQYF. CDR3 DNA sequence: TGTGCCAGCAAGCCAGCGGGAGCCGATACGCAGTATTTT.

This sequence joins TRBV30 and TRBJ1-1, with D unclear. Deletions cut 5 bases from V and 1 base from J, with 8 bases between. The germline V gene has CDR1 GTSNPN and CDR2 SVGIG (reference sequence). CDR3 length: 12 residues. As DNA, the CDR3 is TGTGCCTGGGCCTGGGGGAACACTGAAGCTTTCTTT. This translates into CAWAWGNTEAFF.